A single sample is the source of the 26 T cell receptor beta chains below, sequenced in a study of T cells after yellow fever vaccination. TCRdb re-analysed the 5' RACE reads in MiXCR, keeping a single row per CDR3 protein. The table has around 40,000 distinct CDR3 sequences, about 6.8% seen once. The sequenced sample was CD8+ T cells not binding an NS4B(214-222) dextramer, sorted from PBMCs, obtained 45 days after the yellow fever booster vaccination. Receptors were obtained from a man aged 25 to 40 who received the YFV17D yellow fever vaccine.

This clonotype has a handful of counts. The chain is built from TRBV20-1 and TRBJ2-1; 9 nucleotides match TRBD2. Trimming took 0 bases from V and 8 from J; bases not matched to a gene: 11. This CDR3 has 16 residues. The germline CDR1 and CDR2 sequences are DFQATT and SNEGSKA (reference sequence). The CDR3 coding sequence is TGCAGTGCTAGAGATGGTGCGGGAGGGCTCGTTGATGAGCAGTTCTTC. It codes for CSARDGAGGLVDEQFF.

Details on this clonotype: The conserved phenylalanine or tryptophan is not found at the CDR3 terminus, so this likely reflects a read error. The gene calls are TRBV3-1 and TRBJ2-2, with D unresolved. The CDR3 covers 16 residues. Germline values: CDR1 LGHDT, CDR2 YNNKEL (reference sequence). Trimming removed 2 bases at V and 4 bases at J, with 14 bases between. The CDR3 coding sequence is TGTGCCAGCAGCCAAAATCGGGTTCGTAGCACCGGGGAGCTGTTTCTT. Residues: CASSQNRVRSTGELFL.

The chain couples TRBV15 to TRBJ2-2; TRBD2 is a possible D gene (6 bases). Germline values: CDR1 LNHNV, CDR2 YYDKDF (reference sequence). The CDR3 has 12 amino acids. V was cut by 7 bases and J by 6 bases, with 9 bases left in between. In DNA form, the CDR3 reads TGTGCCACCACCTGGGGGGCCGGGGAGCTGTTTTTT. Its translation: CATTWGAGELFF.

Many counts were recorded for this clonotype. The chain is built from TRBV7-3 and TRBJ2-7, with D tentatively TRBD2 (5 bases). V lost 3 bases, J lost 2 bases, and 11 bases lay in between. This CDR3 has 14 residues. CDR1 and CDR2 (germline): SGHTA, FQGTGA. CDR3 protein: CASSFIARPYEQYF. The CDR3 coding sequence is TGTGCCAGCAGCTTCATAGCGCGTCCCTACGAGCAGTACTTC.

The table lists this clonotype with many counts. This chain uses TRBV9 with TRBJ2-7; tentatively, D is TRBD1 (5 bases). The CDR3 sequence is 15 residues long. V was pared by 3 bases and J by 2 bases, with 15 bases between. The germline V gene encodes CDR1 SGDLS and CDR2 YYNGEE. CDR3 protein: CASSADTSSPYEQYF. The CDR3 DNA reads TGTGCCAGCAGCGCGGACACATCCTCCCCCTACGAGCAGTACTTC.

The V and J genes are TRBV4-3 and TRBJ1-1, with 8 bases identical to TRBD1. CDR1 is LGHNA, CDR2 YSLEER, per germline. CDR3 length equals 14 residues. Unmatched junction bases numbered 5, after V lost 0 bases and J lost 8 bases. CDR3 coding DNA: TGCGCCAGCAGCCAAGATCCGGGGACAGGAGAAGCTTTCTTT. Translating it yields CASSQDPGTGEAFF.

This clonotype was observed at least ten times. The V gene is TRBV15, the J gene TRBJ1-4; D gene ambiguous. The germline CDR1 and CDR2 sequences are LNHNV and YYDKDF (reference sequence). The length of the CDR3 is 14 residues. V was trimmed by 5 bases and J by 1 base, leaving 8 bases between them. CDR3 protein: CATSVDGTNEKLFF. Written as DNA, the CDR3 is TGTGCCACCAGCGTTGACGGAACTAATGAAAAACTGTTTTTT. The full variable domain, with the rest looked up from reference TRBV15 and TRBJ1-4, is DAMVIQNPRYQVTQFGKPVTLSCSQTLNHNVMYWYQQKSSQAPKLLFHYYDKDFNNEADTPDNFQSRRPNTSFCFLDIRSPGLGDTAMYLCATSVDGTNEKLFFGSGTQLSVL.

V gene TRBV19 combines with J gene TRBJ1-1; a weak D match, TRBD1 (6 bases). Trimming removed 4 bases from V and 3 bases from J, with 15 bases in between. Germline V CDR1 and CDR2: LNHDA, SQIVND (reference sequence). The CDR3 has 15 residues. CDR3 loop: CASSRKDRPDTEAFF. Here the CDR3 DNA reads TGTGCCAGTAGTAGGAAAGACAGGCCGGACACTGAAGCTTTCTTT.

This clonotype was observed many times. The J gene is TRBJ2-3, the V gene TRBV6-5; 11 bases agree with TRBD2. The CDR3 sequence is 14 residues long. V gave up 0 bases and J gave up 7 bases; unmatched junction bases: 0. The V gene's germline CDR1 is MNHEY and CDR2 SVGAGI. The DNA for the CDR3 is TGTGCCAGCAGTTACTCGACTAGCGGGAATACGCAGTATTTT. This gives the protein CASSYSTSGNTQYF.

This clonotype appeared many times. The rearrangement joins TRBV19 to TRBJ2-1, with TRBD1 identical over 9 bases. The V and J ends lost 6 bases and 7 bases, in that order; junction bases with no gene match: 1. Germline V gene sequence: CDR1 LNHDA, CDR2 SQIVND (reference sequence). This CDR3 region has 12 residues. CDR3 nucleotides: TGTGCCAGTAGACAGGGGGCTAATGAGCAGTTCTTC. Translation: CASRQGANEQFF.

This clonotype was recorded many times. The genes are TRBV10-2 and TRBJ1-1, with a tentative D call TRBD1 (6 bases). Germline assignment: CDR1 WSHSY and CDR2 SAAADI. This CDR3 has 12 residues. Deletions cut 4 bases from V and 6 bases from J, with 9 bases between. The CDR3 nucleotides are TGCGCCAGCAGTGGAGGGGGATCTGAAGCTTTCTTT. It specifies CASSGGGSEAFF.

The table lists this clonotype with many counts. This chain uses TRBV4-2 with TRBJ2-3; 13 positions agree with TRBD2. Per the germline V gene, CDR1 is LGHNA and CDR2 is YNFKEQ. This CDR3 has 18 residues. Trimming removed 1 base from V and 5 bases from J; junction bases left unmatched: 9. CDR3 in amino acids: CASSQGTSGSGQRDTQYF. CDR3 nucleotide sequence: TGTGCCAGCAGCCAAGGGACTAGCGGGAGTGGGCAGAGAGATACGCAGTATTTT.

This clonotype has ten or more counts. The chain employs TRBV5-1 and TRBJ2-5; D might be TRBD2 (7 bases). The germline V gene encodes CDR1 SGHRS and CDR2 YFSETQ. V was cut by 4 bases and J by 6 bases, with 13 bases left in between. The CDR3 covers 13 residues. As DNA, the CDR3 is TGCGCCAGCAGCCTGGAGGGGGGGCAGACCCAGTACTTC. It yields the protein CASSLEGGQTQYF.

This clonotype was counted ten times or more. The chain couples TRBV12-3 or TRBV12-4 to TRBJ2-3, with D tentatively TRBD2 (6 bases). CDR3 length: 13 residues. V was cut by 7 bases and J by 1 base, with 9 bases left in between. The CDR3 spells CASTPGGTDTQYF. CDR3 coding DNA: TGTGCCAGCACCCCGGGAGGCACAGATACGCAGTATTTT.

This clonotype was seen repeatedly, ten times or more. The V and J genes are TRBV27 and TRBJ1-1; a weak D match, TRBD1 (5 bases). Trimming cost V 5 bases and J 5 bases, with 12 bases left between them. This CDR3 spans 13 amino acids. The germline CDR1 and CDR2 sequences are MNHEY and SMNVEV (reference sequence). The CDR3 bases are TGTGCCAGCAGTCCCCTGGGGGTTACTGAAGCTTTCTTT. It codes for CASSPLGVTEAFF.

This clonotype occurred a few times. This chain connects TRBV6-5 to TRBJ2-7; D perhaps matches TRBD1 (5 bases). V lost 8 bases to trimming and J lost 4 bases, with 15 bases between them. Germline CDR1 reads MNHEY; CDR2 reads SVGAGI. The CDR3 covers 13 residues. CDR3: CASVIRDGYEQYF. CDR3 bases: TGTGCCAGCGTTATCAGGGATGGGTACGAGCAGTACTTC.

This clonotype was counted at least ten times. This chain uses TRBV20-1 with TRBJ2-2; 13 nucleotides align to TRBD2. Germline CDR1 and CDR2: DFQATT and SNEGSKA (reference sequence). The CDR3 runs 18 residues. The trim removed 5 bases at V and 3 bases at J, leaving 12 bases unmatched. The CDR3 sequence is CSAPGGLAGVGYTGELFF. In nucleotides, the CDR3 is TGCAGTGCTCCCGGAGGACTAGCGGGAGTGGGTTACACCGGGGAGCTGTTTTTT.

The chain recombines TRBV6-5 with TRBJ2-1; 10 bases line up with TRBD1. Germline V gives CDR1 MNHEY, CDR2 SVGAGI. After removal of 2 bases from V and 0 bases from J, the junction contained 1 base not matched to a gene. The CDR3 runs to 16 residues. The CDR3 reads CASSYGTGASYNEQFF. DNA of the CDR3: TGTGCCAGCAGTTACGGGACAGGGGCCTCCTACAATGAGCAGTTCTTC.

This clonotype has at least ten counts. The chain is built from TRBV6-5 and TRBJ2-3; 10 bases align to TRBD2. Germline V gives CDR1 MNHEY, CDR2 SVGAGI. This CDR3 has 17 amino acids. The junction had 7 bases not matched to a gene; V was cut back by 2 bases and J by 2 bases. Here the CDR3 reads CASSYNLAGGLTDTQYF. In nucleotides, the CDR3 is TGTGCCAGCAGTTACAACTTAGCGGGAGGTCTCACAGATACGCAGTATTTT.

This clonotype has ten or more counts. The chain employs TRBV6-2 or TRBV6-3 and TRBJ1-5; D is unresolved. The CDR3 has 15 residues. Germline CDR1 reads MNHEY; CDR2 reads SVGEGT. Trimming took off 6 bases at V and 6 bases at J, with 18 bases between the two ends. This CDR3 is CASRKDYGGVQPQHF. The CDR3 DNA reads TGTGCCAGCAGAAAGGACTACGGCGGGGTTCAGCCCCAGCATTTT.

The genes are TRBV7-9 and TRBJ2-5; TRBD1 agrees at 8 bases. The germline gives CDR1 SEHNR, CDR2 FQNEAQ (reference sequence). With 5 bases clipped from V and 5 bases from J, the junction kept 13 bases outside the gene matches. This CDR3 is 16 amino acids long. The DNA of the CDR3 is TGTGCCAGCAGCCCCCCTCGGACAGGGATAAGTGAGACCCAGTACTTC. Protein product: CASSPPRTGISETQYF.

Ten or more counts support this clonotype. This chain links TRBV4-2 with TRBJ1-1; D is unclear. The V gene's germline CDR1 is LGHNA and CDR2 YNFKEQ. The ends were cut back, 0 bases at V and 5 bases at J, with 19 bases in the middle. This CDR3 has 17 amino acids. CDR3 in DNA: TGTGCCAGCAGCCAAGATCCCCTCTCACGGAGGGAAACTGAAGCTTTCTTT. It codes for CASSQDPLSRRETEAFF.

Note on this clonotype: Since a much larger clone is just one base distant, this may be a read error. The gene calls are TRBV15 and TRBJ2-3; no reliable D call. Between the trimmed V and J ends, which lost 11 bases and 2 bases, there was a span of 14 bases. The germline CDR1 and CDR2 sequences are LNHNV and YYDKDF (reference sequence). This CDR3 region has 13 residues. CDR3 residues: CAVDGRITDTQYF. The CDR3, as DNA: TGTGCCGTCGATGGCAGAATCACAGATACGCAGTATTTT.

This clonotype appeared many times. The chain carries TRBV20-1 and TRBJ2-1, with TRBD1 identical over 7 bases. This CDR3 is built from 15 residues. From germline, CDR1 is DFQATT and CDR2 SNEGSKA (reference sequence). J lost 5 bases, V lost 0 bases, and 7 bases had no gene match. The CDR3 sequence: CSARDLGQDHNEQFF. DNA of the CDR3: TGCAGTGCTAGAGATTTAGGACAGGATCACAATGAGCAGTTCTTC.

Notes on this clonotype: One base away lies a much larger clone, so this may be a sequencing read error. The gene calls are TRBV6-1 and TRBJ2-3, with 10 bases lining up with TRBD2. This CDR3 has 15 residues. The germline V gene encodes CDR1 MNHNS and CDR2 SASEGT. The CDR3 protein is CPSSPAGGSTDTQYF. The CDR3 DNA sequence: TGTCCCAGCAGCCCAGCGGGAGGGAGCACAGATACGCAGTATTTT.

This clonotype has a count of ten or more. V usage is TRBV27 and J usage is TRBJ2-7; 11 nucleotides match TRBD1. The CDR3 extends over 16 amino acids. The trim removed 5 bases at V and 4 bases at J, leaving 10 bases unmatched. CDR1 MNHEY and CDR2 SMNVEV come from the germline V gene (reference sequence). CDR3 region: CASSVLPGQGVYEQYF. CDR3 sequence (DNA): TGTGCCAGCAGTGTCCTCCCGGGACAGGGGGTGTACGAGCAGTACTTC.